This T cell receptor beta chain is drawn from a study of T-cell memory formation after mild COVID-19. TCRdb reanalysed the 5' RACE reads using MiXCR and keeps one entry per CDR3 protein. The sample lists 85,000 to 130,000 distinct CDR3 sequences; around 10% were seen once. Trimming cost V 4 bases and J 10 bases, with 14 bases left between them. In germline, CDR1 is SNHLY, CDR2 FYNNEI. The CDR3 length is 14 residues. The clonotype comes from a young man who had mild COVID-19 (a few samples of this study predate the infection). Cell type and time point are not known. V is TRBV2 and J is TRBJ1-6; TRBD1 might be the D (5 bases). Sample: PBMCs or a T cell subset sorted from them (not recorded which). The CDR3 nucleotides read TGTGCCAGCAGTGGGGAGGGGTACCGGTCACCCCTCCACTTT. It yields the protein CASSGEGYRSPLHF.